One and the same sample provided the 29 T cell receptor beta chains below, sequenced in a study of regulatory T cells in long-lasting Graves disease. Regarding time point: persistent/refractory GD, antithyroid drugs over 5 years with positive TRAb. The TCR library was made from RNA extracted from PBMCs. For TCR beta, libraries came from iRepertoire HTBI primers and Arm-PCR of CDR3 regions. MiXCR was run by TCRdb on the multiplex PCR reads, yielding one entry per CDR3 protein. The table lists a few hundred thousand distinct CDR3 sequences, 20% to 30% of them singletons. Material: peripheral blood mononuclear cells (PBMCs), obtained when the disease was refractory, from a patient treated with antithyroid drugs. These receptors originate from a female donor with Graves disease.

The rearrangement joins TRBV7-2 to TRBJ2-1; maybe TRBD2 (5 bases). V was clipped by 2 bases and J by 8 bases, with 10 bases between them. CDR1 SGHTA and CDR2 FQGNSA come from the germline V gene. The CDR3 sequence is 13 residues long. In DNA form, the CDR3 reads TGTGCCAGCAGCTTAAGAGCGGCCGATGAGCAGTTCTTC. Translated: CASSLRAADEQFF.

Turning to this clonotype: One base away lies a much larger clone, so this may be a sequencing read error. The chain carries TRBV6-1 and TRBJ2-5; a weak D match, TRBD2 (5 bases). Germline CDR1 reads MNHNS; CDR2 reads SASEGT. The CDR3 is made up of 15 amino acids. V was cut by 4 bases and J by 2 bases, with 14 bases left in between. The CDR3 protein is CASSVYPSRQETQYF. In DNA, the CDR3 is TGTGCCAGCAGTGTGTACCCTAGCAGGCAAGAGACCCAGTACTTC.

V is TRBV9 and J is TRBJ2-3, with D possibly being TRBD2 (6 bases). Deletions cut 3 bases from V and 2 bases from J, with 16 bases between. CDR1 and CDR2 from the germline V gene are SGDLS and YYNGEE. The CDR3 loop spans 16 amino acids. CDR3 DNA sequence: TGTGCCAGCAGCGAGGCGCCGGGACTCTTCACAGATACGCAGTATTTT. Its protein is CASSEAPGLFTDTQYF.

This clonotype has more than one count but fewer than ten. For the CDR3, the DNA is TGTGCCAGCTTTGGGGGGTCAGCTGGGGCCAACGTCCTGACTTTC. Translating it yields CASFGGSAGANVLTF. The chain joins TRBV6-1 to TRBJ2-6; TRBD2 is a possible D gene (6 bases). V was clipped by 8 bases and J by 2 bases, with 13 bases between them. The CDR3 runs 15 residues. Per germline, CDR1 MNHNS and CDR2 SASEGT.

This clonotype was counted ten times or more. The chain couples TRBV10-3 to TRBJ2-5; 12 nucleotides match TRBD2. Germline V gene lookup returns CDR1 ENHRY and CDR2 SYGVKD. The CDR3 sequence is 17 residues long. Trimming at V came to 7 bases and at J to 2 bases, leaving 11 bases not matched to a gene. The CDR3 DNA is TGTGCCATCAATCGGCCTCGACTAGCGGGAGAACAAGAGACCCAGTACTTC. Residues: CAINRPRLAGEQETQYF.

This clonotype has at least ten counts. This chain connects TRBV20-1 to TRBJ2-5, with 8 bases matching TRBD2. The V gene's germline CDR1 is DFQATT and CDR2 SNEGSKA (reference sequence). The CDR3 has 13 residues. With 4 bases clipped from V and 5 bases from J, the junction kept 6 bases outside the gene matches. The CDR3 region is CSANPRGGETQYF. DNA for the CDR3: TGCAGTGCTAACCCCCGGGGGGGGGAGACCCAGTACTTC.

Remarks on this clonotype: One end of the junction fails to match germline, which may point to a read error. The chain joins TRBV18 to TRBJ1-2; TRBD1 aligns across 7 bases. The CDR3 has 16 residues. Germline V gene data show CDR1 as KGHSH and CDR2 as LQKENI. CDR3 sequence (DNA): TGTGCCAGCTCACCAACGGCAGGGGGGACGATCTATGGCTACGCCTTC. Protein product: CASSPTAGGTIYGYAF.

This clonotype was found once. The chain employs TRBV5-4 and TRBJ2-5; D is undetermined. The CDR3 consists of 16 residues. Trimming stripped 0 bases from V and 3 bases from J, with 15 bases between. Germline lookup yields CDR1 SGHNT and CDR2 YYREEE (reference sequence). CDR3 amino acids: CASSLEGLPGKETQYF. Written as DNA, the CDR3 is TGTGCCAGCAGCTTGGAAGGGCTACCCGGCAAAGAGACCCAGTACTTC.

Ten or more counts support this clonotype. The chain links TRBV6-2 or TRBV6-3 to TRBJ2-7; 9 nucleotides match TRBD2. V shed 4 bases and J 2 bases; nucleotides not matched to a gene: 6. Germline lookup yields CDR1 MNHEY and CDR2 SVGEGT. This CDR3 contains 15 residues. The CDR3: CASSFATSGTYEQYF. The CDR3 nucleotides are TGTGCCAGCAGTTTTGCGACTAGCGGAACCTACGAGCAGTACTTC.

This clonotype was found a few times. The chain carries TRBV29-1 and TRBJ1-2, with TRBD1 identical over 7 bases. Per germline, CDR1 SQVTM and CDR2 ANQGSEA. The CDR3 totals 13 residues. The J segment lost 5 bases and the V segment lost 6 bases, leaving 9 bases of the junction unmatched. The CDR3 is CSVGGGTVYGYTF. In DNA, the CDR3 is TGCAGCGTCGGCGGGGGGACAGTTTATGGCTACACCTTC.

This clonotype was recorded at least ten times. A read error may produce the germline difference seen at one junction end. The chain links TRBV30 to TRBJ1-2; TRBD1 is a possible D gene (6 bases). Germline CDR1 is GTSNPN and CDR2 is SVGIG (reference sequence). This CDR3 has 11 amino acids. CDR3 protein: CAWSVQGQGFF. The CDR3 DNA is TGTGCCTGGAGTGTACAGGGACAAGGGTTCTTC.

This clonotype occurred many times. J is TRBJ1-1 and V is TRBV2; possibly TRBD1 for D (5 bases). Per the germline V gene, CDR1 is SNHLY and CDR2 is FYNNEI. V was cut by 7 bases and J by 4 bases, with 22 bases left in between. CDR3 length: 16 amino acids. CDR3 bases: TGTGCCAGCAACAGAGGGATGGGGTGGGGCAGCACTGAAGCTTTCTTT. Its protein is CASNRGMGWGSTEAFF.

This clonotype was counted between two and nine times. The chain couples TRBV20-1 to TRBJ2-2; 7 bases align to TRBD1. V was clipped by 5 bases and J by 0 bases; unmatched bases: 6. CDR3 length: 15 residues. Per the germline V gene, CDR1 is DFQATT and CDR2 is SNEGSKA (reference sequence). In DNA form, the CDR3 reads TGCAGTGCTCGTTCCGGGACAGCGAACACCGGGGAGCTGTTTTTT. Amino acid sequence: CSARSGTANTGELFF.

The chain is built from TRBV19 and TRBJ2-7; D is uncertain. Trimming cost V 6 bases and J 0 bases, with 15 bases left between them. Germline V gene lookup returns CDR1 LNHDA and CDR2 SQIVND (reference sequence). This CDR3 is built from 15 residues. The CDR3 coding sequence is TGTGCCAGTAGCTCATCTGTCCGCACCTCCTACGAGCAGTACTTC. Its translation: CASSSSVRTSYEQYF.

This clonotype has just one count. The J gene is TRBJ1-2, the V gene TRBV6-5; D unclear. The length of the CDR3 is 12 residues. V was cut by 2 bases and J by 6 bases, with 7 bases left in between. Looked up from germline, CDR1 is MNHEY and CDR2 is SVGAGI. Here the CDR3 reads CASSYSGNGYTF. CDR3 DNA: TGTGCCAGCAGTTACAGCGGAAATGGCTACACCTTC.

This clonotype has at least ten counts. The CDR3 loop is CASSRSIQGANYGYTF. DNA of the CDR3: TGTGCCAGCAGTCGCTCGATACAGGGGGCCAACTATGGCTACACCTTC. J is TRBJ1-2 and V is TRBV6-1; the match to TRBD1 covers 9 bases. The CDR3 sequence is 16 residues long. Germline CDR1 is MNHNS and CDR2 is SASEGT. V lost 5 bases, J lost 2 bases, and 9 bases stayed unmatched.

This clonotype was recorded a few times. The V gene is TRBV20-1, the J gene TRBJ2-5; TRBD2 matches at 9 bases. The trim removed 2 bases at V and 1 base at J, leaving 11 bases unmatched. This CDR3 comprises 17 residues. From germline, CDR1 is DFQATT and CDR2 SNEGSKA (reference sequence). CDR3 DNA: TGCAGTGCTAGATCCCTGGCTAGCGGGGAAACCCAAGAGACCCAGTACTTC. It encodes CSARSLASGETQETQYF.

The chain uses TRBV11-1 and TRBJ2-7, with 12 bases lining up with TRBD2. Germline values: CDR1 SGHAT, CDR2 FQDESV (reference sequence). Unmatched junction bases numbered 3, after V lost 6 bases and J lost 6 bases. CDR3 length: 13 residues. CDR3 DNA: TGTGCCAGCAGGCTAGCGGGAGGGCCCGAGCAGTACTTC. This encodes CASRLAGGPEQYF.

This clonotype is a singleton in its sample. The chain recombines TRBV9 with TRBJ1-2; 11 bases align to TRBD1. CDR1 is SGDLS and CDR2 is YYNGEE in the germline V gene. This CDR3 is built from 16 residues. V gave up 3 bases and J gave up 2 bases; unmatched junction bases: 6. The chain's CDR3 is CASSGGTGGRNYGYTF. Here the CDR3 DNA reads TGTGCCAGCAGCGGAGGGACAGGGGGGAGAAACTATGGCTACACCTTC.

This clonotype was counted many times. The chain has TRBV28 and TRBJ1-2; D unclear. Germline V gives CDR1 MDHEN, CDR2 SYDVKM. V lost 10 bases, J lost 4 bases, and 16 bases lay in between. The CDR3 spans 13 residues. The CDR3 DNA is TGTGCCACCGCTTTGGACCCAACCTATGGCTACACCTTC. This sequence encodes CATALDPTYGYTF.

CDR3 loop: CASSLKRAGVTQYF. The CDR3 DNA reads as TGTGCCAGCAGTTTGAAGCGGGCCGGGGTTACGCAGTATTTT. The V and J genes are TRBV12-3 or TRBV12-4 and TRBJ2-3, with TRBD2 as a possible D gene (6 bases). The V gene lost 3 bases and the J gene lost 8 bases, with 15 bases spanning the gap. This CDR3 is built from 14 residues.

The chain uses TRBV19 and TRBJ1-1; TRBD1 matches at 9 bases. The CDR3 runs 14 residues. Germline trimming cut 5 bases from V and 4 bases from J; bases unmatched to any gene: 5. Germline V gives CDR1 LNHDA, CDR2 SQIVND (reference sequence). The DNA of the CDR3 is TGTGCCAGTAGTCCTAGGGACAGGGCCACTGAAGCTTTCTTT. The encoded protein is CASSPRDRATEAFF.

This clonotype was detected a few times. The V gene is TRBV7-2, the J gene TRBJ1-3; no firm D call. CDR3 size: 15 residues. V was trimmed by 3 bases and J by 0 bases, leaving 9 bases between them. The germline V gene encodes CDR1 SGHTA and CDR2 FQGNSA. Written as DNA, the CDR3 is TGTGCCAGCAGCTTGGCAGATTACTCTGGAAACACCATATATTTT. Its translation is CASSLADYSGNTIYF.

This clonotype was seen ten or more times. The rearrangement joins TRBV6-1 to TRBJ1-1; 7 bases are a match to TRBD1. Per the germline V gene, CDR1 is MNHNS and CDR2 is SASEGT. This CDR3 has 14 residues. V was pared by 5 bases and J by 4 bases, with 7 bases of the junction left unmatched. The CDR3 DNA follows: TGTGCCAGCAGTCCCAGCTACAGGGGCACTGAAGCTTTCTTT. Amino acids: CASSPSYRGTEAFF.

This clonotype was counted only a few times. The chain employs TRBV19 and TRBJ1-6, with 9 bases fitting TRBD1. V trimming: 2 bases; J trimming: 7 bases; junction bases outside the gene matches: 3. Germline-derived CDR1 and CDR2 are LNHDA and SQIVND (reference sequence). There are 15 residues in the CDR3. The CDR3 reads CASSILQGANSPLHF. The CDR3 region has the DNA TGTGCCAGTAGTATATTACAGGGGGCGAATTCACCCCTCCACTTT.

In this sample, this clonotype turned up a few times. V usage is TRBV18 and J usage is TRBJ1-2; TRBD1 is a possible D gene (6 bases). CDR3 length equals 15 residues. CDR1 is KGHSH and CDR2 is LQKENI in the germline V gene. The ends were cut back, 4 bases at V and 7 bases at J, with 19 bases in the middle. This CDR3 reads CASSRPGGSQGGYTF. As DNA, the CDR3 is TGTGCCAGCTCACGCCCGGGGGGCTCGCAAGGTGGCTACACCTTC.

The chain's CDR3 is CAIGENRENTEAFF. The CDR3 DNA reads TGTGCCATCGGAGAAAACAGGGAAAACACTGAAGCTTTCTTT. This chain links TRBV10-3 with TRBJ1-1; TRBD1 might be the D (6 bases). V dropped 8 bases and J dropped 2 bases, with 15 bases sitting between them. The CDR3 covers 14 residues. In germline, CDR1 is ENHRY, CDR2 SYGVKD.

The CDR3 spells CASSTLLSGLSYEQYF. In DNA form, the CDR3 reads TGTGCCAGTAGTACCCTCCTAAGCGGGTTATCCTACGAGCAGTACTTC. The chain is built from TRBV19 and TRBJ2-7; TRBD2 might be the D (6 bases). The CDR3 length is 16 residues. Looked up from germline, CDR1 is LNHDA and CDR2 is SQIVND (reference sequence). V was clipped by 4 bases and J by 1 base, with 17 bases between them.

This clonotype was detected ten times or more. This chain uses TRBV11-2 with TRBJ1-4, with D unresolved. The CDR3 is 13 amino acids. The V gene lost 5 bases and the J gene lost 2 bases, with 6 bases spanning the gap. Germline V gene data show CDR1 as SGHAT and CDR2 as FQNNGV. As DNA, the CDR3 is TGTGCCAGCAGCACCCGTACTAATGAAAAACTGTTTTTT. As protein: CASSTRTNEKLFF.